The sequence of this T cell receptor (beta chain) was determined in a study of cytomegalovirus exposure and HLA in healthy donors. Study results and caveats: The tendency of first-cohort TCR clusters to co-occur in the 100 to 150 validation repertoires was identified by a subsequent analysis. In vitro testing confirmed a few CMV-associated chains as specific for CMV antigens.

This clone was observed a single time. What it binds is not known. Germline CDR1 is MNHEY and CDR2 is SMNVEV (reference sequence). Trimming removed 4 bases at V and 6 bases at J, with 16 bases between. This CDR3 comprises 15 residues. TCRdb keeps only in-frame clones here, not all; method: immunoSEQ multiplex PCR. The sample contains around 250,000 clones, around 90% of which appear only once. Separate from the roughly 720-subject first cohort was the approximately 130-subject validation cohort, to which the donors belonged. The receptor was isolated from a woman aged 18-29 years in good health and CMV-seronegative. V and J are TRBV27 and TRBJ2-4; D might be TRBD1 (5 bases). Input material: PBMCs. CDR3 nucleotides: TGTGCCAGCAGTTATCTACCACAGGTTACAAACATTCAGTACTTC. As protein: CASSYLPQVTNIQYF.